This passage covers 7 T cell receptor beta chains from one sample sequenced in a study of T cell changes during pregnancy in multiple sclerosis (dated by TCRdb to between 2018 and 2020). Library preparation used the immunoSEQ multiplex PCR assay. TCRdb provides this immuneACCESS table in a form limited to in-frame rearrangements. Some clones are lacking; in checked studies, under half of them reflect an unresolved V gene, and why the rest are absent is not known. The sample table contains 100,000 or so clones; only one count was recorded for 90% to 95% of them. The ten most abundant clones make up about 0.9% of the sample. The sample here was peripheral blood, taken before pregnancy. Receptors were obtained from a female donor with multiple sclerosis, enrolled in a pregnancy study.

The rearrangement uses TRBV7-9 and TRBJ2-7; no clear D gene. The CDR3 is 13 amino acids. Germline loops: CDR1 SEHNR, CDR2 FQNEAQ (reference sequence). The V end was cut by 1 base, the J end by 4 bases, with 8 bases between. The CDR3 loop is CASSLGSWYEQYF. CDR3 sequence (DNA): TGTGCCAGCAGCTTAGGTAGTTGGTACGAGCAGTACTTC. Full variable domain (missing parts from reference TRBV7-9 and TRBJ2-7): DTGVSQNPRHKITKRGQNVTFRCDPISEHNRLYWYRQTLGQGPEFLTYFQNEAQLEKSRLLSDRFSAERPKGSFSTLEIQRTEQGDSAMYLCASSLGSWYEQYFGPGTRLTVT.

The sample holds a few counts of this clone. V and J are TRBV4-2 and TRBJ1-1, with D uncertain. Germline loops: CDR1 LGHNA, CDR2 YNFKEQ. The CDR3 loop spans 14 amino acids. The ends were cut back, 0 bases at V and 4 bases at J, with 9 bases in the middle. The CDR3 DNA sequence: TGTGCCAGCAGCCAAGATACCGGGAGCACTGAAGCTTTCTTT. It translates to CASSQDTGSTEAFF.

The genes are TRBV4-3 and TRBJ2-5; 7 nucleotides align to TRBD1. The germline V gene encodes CDR1 LGHNA and CDR2 YSLEER. The CDR3 sequence is 16 residues long. J lost 2 bases, V lost 0 bases, and 6 bases had no gene match. CDR3 amino acids: CASSQDTTGHQETQYF. The CDR3 nucleotides read TGCGCCAGCAGCCAAGATACGACAGGGCATCAAGAGACCCAGTACTTC.

The chain has TRBV6-5 and TRBJ2-1; 8 positions agree with TRBD2. There are 16 residues in the CDR3. V was clipped by 2 bases and J by 4 bases; unmatched bases: 7. From germline, CDR1 is MNHEY and CDR2 SVGAGI. Here the CDR3 DNA reads TGTGCCAGCAGTTACAAGGATAGCGGGATATACAATGAGCAGTTCTTC. Its protein is CASSYKDSGIYNEQFF.

V is TRBV6-1 and J is TRBJ1-2; D is perhaps TRBD1 (5 bases). The CDR3 consists of 13 residues. Germline CDR1 reads MNHNS; CDR2 reads SASEGT. V was clipped by 0 bases and J by 6 bases, with 8 bases between them. This chain's CDR3 is CASSEAGANGYTF. As DNA, the CDR3 is TGTGCCAGCAGTGAAGCAGGGGCGAATGGCTACACCTTC.

This chain links TRBV5-6 with TRBJ2-2, with 15 bases matching TRBD2. V shed 3 bases, J shed 2 bases, and the junction held 5 bases outside the gene matches. The CDR3 contains 18 residues. CDR1 is SGHDT and CDR2 is YYEEEE in the germline V gene. CDR3 DNA: TGTGCCAGCAGCTATCGGACTAGCGGGAGGGCCAACACCGGGGAGCTGTTTTTT. Translation: CASSYRTSGRANTGELFF.

The J gene is TRBJ2-7, the V gene TRBV5-1; TRBD2 matches at 7 bases. V lost 6 bases, J lost 2 bases, and 11 bases stayed unmatched. CDR3 length equals 15 residues. CDR1 SGHRS and CDR2 YFSETQ come from the germline V gene. CDR3 sequence: CASTHGGFRTYEQYF. The DNA of the CDR3 is TGCGCCAGCACCCACGGGGGGTTTAGAACCTACGAGCAGTACTTC.